The clone carrying this T cell receptor (beta chain) was recorded once. Its matching antigen is unknown. This specimen belongs to a study of cytotoxic CD8 clonotypes in ibrutinib-treated CLL. Study summary: Of a cohort that held some 10 relapsed/refractory and under 16 treatment-naive patients, 17 to 18 were IGHV unmutated. General study results and limits: At baseline, clonality was higher than in age-matched healthy donors and correlated with CD8+ counts.

Clones were sequenced by immunoSEQ multiplex PCR, and TCRdb holds only the in-frame ones, with some missing. The sample has roughly 42,000 clones, around 63% seen once. V shed 0 bases, J shed 8 bases, and the junction held 10 bases outside the gene matches. The CDR3 contains 16 residues. Germline values: CDR1 SGHRS, CDR2 YFSETQ. Source: PBMCs, taken at disease progression, from a patient treated with ibrutinib. This chain uses TRBV5-1 with TRBJ2-1, with 8 positions matching TRBD1. This sequence was found in a human donor with chronic lymphocytic leukemia. The CDR3 sequence: CASSLAVTGGNDEQFF. CDR3 coding DNA: TGCGCCAGCAGCTTGGCCGTAACAGGGGGAAATGATGAGCAGTTCTTC.